The clone carrying this T cell receptor (beta chain) was counted many times. Its antigen is undetermined. These data originate in a study of regulatory T cells in long-lasting Graves disease. Study details: Patients with new Graves' disease had used antithyroid drugs below 3 months. Study results and caveats: Favoring TRBV28, TRBJ1-2 and TRBJ2-5 was a feature seen in persistent disease.

Time point given: newly diagnosed GD, antithyroid drugs for less than 3 months. Scientists built the TCR library using RNA that was extracted from PBMCs. Sequencing libraries for TCR beta were prepared with iRepertoire HTBI primers and Arm-PCR of CDR3 regions. TCRdb called the multiplex PCR reads again in MiXCR, with one record for every CDR3 protein. The sample records about 440,000 distinct CDR3 sequences, approximately 15% being singletons. This CDR3 is built from 14 residues. Trimming removed 0 bases from V and 3 bases from J, with 7 bases in between. The sample also formed part of further work on T cells in Graves' hyperthyroidism and ophthalmopathy.

This TCR derives from a woman aged 30 to 39 with Graves disease. The V and J genes are TRBV12-3 or TRBV12-4 and TRBJ2-3; D call uncertain. The input for sequencing was peripheral blood mononuclear cells (PBMCs), taken at new diagnosis, from a patient treated with antithyroid drugs. CDR3 in amino acids: CASSLADWTDTQYF. CDR3 coding DNA: TGTGCCAGCAGTTTAGCAGATTGGACAGATACGCAGTATTTT.